The clone carrying this T cell receptor (beta chain) appeared once. V lost 0 bases and J lost 4, with 12 bases in between. This CDR3 has 15 amino acids. CDR1 MGHRA and CDR2 YSYEKL come from the germline V gene. Source study methods: Reference gene primer amplification gave nucleated cell count estimates. The method was immunoSEQ multiplex PCR; TCRdb's version includes in-frame clones alone and lacks a portion of them. Clone size and V and J calls were adopted from that table, with D and trimming inferred from the DNA. The sample holds roughly 670,000 clones, about 87% seen once. The record originates from a study of blood T cell repertoires in COVID-19. Turning to the study itself: Material from acute and convalescent COVID-19 was sourced from the United States, Italy and Spain. T cells, B-cell-depleted T cells, or PBMCs supplied cDNA or gDNA.

The sequence derives from a young woman with acute or convalescent COVID-19. Sequencing input: peripheral blood. This chain uses TRBV4-1 with TRBJ1-2; no definite D call. CDR3 region: CASSQDSRVFYGYTF. CDR3 DNA sequence: TGCGCCAGCAGCCAAGATAGTCGGGTTTTCTATGGCTACACCTTC.